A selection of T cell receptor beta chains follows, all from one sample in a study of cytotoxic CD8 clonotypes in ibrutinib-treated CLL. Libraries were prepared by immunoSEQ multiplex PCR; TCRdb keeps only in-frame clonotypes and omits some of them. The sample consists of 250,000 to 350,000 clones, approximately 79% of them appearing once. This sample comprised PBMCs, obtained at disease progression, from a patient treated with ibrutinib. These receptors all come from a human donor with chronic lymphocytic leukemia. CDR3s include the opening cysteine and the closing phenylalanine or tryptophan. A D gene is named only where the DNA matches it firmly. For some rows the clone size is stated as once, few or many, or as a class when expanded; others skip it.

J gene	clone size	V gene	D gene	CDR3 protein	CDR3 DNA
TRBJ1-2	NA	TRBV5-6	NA	CASSLRQNYGYTF	TGTGCCAGCAGCTTGAGACAGAACTATGGCTACACCTTC
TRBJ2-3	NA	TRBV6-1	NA	CASHSWGGTDTQYF	TGTGCCAGCCACTCCTGGGGGGGCACAGATACGCAGTATTTT
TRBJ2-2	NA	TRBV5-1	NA	CASSRRGDTGELFF	TGCGCCAGCAGCAGGAGAGGGGACACCGGGGAGCTGTTTTTT
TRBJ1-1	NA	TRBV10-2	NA	CASAGGLAEAFF	TGCGCCAGCGCGGGGGGCTTGGCTGAAGCTTTCTTT
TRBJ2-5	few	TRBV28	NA	CASSLPQGTQYF	TGTGCCAGCAGTTTGCCACAGGGGACCCAGTACTTC
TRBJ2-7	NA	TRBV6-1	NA	CASSAGGTSYEQYF	TGTGCCAGCAGTGCGGGGGGCACCTCCTACGAGCAGTACTTC
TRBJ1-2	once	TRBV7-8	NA	CASSLDRLNYGYTF	TGTGCCAGCAGCTTAGACCGGCTCAACTATGGCTACACCTTC
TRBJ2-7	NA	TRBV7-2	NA	CASSRGPGLTYEQYF	TGTGCCAGCAGCCGCGGACCGGGACTGACTTATGAGCAGTACTTC
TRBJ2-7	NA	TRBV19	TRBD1	CASGKGANGYEQYF	TGTGCCAGTGGGAAGGGGGCCAATGGGTACGAGCAGTACTTC
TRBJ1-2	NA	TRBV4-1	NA	CASSQELSRSNYGYTF	TGCGCCAGCAGCCAAGAATTAAGCAGGAGTAACTATGGCTACACCTTC
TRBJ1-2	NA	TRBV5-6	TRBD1	CASSVYRGDYGYTF	TGTGCCAGCAGCGTGTACAGGGGGGACTATGGCTACACCTTC
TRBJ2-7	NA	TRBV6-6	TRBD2	CASSYDGLAGTYEQYF	TGTGCCAGCAGTTACGACGGACTAGCGGGCACCTACGAGCAGTACTTC
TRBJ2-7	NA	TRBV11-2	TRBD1	CASSGRDSYEQYF	TGTGCCAGCAGCGGCCGGGACAGCTACGAGCAGTACTTC
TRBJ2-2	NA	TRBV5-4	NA	CASSTRRQGGSGELFF	TGTGCCAGCAGCACCAGACGACAGGGAGGGAGTGGGGAGCTGTTTTTT
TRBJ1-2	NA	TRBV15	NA	CATSRARTVNGYTF	TGTGCCACCAGCAGAGCCAGGACAGTAAATGGCTACACCTTC
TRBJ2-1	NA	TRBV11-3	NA	CASSEQAANEQFF	TGTGCCAGCAGCGAACAAGCGGCCAATGAGCAGTTCTTC
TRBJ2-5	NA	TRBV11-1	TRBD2	CASSLLAGVQETQYF	TGTGCCAGCAGCTTACTAGCGGGGGTTCAAGAGACCCAGTACTTC
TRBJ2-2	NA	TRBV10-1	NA	CARLSGYRELFF	TGCGCCCGGTTGTCGGGTTACCGGGAGCTGTTTTTT
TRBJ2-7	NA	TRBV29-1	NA	CSVDTGKGNEQYF	TGCAGCGTTGATACAGGGAAGGGGAACGAGCAGTACTTC
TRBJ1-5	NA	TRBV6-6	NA	CASSYSKGRPSQPQHF	TGTGCCAGCAGTTACTCGAAGGGACGGCCCAGCCAGCCCCAGCATTTT
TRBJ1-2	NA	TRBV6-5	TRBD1	CASSGGQGVGYTF	TGTGCCAGCAGTGGGGGACAGGGCGTTGGCTACACCTTC
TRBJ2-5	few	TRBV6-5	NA	CASGPPTQETQYF	TGTGCCAGCGGCCCCCCAACCCAAGAGACCCAGTACTTC
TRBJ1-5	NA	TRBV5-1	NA	CASSYLGLGQPQHF	TGCGCCAGCAGCTATTTGGGTTTGGGTCAGCCCCAGCATTTT
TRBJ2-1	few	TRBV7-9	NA	CASSSVESWEQFF	TGTGCCAGCAGCTCCGTCGAGTCTTGGGAGCAGTTCTTC
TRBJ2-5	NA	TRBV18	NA	CASSHDPGNKETQYF	TGTGCCAGCTCCCACGACCCGGGGAATAAAGAGACCCAGTACTTC
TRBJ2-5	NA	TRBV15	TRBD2	CATSILAGGKETQYF	TGTGCCACCAGCATACTGGCGGGGGGAAAAGAGACCCAGTACTTC
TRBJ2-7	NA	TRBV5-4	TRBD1	CASSLAGTGTFGQYF	TGTGCCAGCAGCTTAGCAGGGACAGGTACCTTCGGGCAGTACTTC
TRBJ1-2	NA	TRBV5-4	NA	CASSLDRLSFSGYTF	TGTGCCAGCAGCTTGGACCGACTTTCTTTTAGTGGCTACACCTTC
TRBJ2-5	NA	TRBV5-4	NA	CASSLARLQETQYF	TGTGCCAGCAGCTTGGCCCGGTTACAAGAGACCCAGTACTTC
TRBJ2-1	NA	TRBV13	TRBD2	CASSPLTLSGLAGKEQFF	TGTGCCAGCAGCCCTCTTACCCTCTCGGGACTAGCGGGGAAGGAGCAGTTCTTC
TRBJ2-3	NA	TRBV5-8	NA	CASSLGWGDTQYF	TGTGCCAGCAGCTTGGGTTGGGGGGATACGCAGTATTTT
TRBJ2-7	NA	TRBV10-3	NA	CALRGVAAPGEQYF	TGTGCCCTAAGGGGTGTTGCGGCCCCTGGCGAGCAGTACTTC
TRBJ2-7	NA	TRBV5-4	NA	CASSSALLRGLNEQYF	TGTGCCAGCAGCTCTGCCCTCCTCCGGGGCCTTAACGAGCAGTACTTC
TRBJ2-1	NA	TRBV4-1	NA	CASSQDPPPHEQFF	TGCGCCAGCAGCCAAGACCCCCCCCCGCATGAGCAGTTCTTC
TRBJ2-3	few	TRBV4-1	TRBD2	CASTSAGLAGQTLTDTQYF	TGCGCCAGCACCTCCGCAGGACTAGCGGGACAAACCCTCACAGATACGCAGTATTTT
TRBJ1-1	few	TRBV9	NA	CASSARREGTEAFF	TGTGCCAGCAGCGCCCGTAGGGAGGGCACTGAAGCTTTCTTT
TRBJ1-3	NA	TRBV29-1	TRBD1	CSVPTAQGEIRNTIYF	TGCAGCGTCCCTACAGCCCAGGGGGAAATTCGAAACACCATATATTTT
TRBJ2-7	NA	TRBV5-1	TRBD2	CASSPSGNLSYEQYF	TGCGCCAGCAGCCCCAGCGGGAATCTGTCCTACGAGCAGTACTTC
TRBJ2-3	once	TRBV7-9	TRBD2	CASNVRGSGTDTQYF	TGTGCCAGCAACGTACGCGGGAGTGGCACAGATACGCAGTATTTT
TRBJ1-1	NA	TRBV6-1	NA	CASTPGHGEAFF	TGTGCCAGCACTCCTGGCCACGGTGAAGCTTTCTTT
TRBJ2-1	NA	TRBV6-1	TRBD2	CASSEAGWGGSYNEQFF	TGTGCCAGCAGTGAAGCGGGATGGGGGGGCTCCTACAATGAGCAGTTCTTC
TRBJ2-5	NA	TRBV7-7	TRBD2	CASSLVAGTQETQYF	TGTGCCAGCAGCTTGGTAGCGGGAACCCAAGAGACCCAGTACTTC
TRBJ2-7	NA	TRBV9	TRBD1	CASSPGGHPYEQYF	TGTGCCAGCAGCCCAGGGGGACATCCCTACGAGCAGTACTTC
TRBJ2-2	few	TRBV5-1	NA	CASSMGVTGELFF	TGCGCCAGCAGCATGGGGGTTACCGGGGAGCTGTTTTTT
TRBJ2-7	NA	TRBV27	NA	CASGLTTYEQYF	TGTGCCAGCGGGTTGACCACCTACGAGCAGTACTTC
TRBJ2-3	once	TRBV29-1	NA	CSVPIGLYTQYF	TGCAGCGTTCCCATCGGCCTCTATACGCAGTATTTT
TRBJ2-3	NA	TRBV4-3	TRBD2	CASSAGWTSGSTDTQYF	TGCGCCAGCAGCGCAGGGTGGACTAGCGGTTCCACAGATACGCAGTATTTT
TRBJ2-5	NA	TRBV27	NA	CASSRDALTRETQYF	TGTGCCAGCAGCCGGGACGCACTCACTCGGGAGACCCAGTACTTC
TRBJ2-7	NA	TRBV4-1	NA	CASSHWTSPGGNEQYF	TGCGCCAGCAGCCATTGGACTAGCCCAGGGGGGAACGAGCAGTACTTC
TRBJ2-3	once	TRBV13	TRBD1	CASSGGQVVADTQYF	TGTGCCAGCAGCGGAGGACAGGTTGTAGCAGATACGCAGTATTTT
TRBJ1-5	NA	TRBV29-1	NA	CSVAGGRNGPQHF	TGCAGCGTTGCTGGCGGTCGAAATGGGCCCCAGCATTTT
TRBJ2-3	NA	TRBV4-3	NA	CASSQDWAGSSTDTQYF	TGCGCCAGCAGCCAAGATTGGGCGGGGTCGTCGACAGATACGCAGTATTTT
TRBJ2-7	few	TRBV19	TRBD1	CASSGGTGGYEQYF	TGTGCCAGTAGTGGCGGGACAGGAGGCTACGAGCAGTACTTC